This T cell receptor (beta chain) comes out of a study of prognosis after radiotherapy for stage I lung cancer. Findings and caveats of the study: Counted unique TCR clones declined after stereotactic body radiation therapy (median around 10,000 versus 6,900).

By sample fraction, this clonotype is medium-sized. The antigen remains undetermined. Two rounds of multiplex PCR amplified TCR beta CDR3 from genomic DNA. The first PCR round targeted every TRBV and TRBJ gene with specific primers. MiXCR, run by TCRdb on the multiplex PCR reads, gives a single entry per CDR3 protein. Of around 13,000 distinct CDR3 sequences in the sample, less than 55% were seen once. The CDR3 runs to 15 residues. J lost 2 bases, V lost 0 bases, and 3 bases had no gene match. Germline CDR1 and CDR2: SGHNT and YYREEE (reference sequence). The genes are TRBV5-4 and TRBJ2-5, with TRBD2 identical over 8 bases. Sequenced material: PBMCs, taken before or after stereotactic body radiation therapy (not recorded which). This sequence was found in a donor aged 50 or older with non-small cell lung cancer. The CDR3 DNA is TGTGCCAGCAGCTTGGTAGTAGCGGGGCAAGAGACCCAGTACTTC. It translates to CASSLVVAGQETQYF. The complete variable domain, with remaining parts taken from reference TRBV5-4 and TRBJ2-5, reads ETGVTQSPTHLIKTRGQQVTLRCSSQSGHNTVSWYQQALGQGPQFIFQYYREEENGRGNFPPRFSGLQFPNYSSELNVNALELDDSALYLCASSLVVAGQETQYFGPGTRLLVL.